This T cell receptor (beta chain) was documented in a study of memory CD4+ T cells and cytomegalovirus serostatus (dated by TCRdb to about 2019). With regard to the full study: A total of roughly 33 healthy Belgian adults, of whom 9 were CMV seropositive and about 25 were CMV seronegative, were included in the cohort. To replicate a published TCR-based CMV serostatus classifier, the researchers sequenced the CD4+ memory TCRbeta repertoires of a Belgian cohort whose cytomegalovirus serostatus was known. Results the study describes overall, beyond this receptor: Of more than 150 previously reported CMV-associated TCRbeta sequences, 67 appeared in the CD4+ memory repertoires, each in one to five individuals. The original-framework classifier achieved a median bootstrapped AUC of about 0.95 with a 95% CI of 0.76-1.00 on the Belgian cohort. For predicting CMV serostatus, the median bootstrapped AUC was approximately 0.95 using the original framework and about 0.9 using a US-trained random forest. Only CD4+CD45RO+ memory cells were sequenced, in contrast to the original study, in which naive and memory CD4+ and CD8+ populations were covered. The results were interpreted as suggesting that the CMV-associated TCR signature is mostly present in the CD4+ memory repertoire.

Points on this clone: Its specific antigen is unknown. Per-nucleotide qualities are absent, and no much larger clonotype sits a single base away.

V has 2 bases trimmed and J has 10 bases trimmed; junction bases matching no gene number 5. The germline V gene encodes CDR1 SGHNT and CDR2 YYREEE (reference sequence). The CDR3 numbers 12 residues from cysteine through phenylalanine. The only DNA kept is the CDR3, 36 bases in frame from the first base. The Quick-DNA Microprep Kit was used to extract genomic DNA from the sorted cells. Amplification of TCRbeta DNA was done with the immunoSEQ hsTCRbeta kit, following the protocol from the manufacturer. An Illumina MiSeq instrument was used to sequence the TCRbeta libraries. Per the source publication's procedure: Following removal of out-of-frame sequences, 2 million to 2.5 million distinct TCRbeta sequences were retained, with an average of roughly 67,000 per individual. Two values were used to score each individual: the count of some 150 previously reported CMV-associated TCRbeta sequences and the total count of productive distinct TCRbeta sequences. A beta-binomial model was reimplemented in Python, and random forests from scikit-learn, run with default parameters, were trained on data from the US cohort. Classifier performance on the Belgian cohort was summarized as median AUC with percentile confidence intervals over 10,000 bootstrap iterations. TCRdb obtained this table from immuneACCESS and retained in-frame rearrangements with V and J assigned. These tables miss some clones; where compared with another copy, unresolved V genes account for less than half of the shortfall, and the remainder is unexplained. Clone size and the V and J calls come from that table; the DNA yielded D and trimming. The sample table shows tens of thousands of clones, and about 76% are seen once. Together, the top ten hold approximately 4.8% of the sample.

A FACSAria II was used to sort memory CD4+ T cells, defined as single viable CD3+CD4+CD8-CD45RO+ cells. To determine CMV serostatus, a Roche Elecsys assay was used that detects serum IgG against CMV pp150, pp28, p38 and p52. Following thawing, total CD4+ T cells were enriched through positive selection using CD4 magnetic microbeads. The samples came from a different study that was designed specifically to examine the CD4+ T cell memory repertoire. Peripheral blood mononuclear cells were isolated and cryopreserved according to standard operating procedures, and serum was stored at -80 degrees C. The staining relied on CD3-PerCP (BW264/56), CD4-APC (RPA-T4), CD45RO-PE (UCHT1) and CD8-Pacific Orange (3B5) antibodies, and Sytox blue was used to exclude non-viable cells.

This sequence originates from an adult in good health and CMV-seropositive. What was sequenced was memory CD4+ T cells from blood. The sequence links TRBV5-4 to TRBJ1-1, with 7 junctional bases fitting TRBD1. The nucleotides are TGTGCCAGCAGCTTCACAGGGGCTGGAGCTTTCTTT. Its translation reads: CASSFTGAGAFF.